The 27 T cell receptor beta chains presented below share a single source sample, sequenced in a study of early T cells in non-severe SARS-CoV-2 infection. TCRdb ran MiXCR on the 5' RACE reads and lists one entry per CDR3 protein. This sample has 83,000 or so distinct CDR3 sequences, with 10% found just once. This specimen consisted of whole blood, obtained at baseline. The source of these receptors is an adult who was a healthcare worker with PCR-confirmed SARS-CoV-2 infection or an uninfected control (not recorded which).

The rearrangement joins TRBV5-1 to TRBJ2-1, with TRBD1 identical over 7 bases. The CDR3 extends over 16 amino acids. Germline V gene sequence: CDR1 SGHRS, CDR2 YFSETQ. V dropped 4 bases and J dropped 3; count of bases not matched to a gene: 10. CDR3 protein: CASSLRTGAFYNEQFF. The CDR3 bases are TGCGCCAGCAGCCTTAGGACAGGCGCATTCTACAATGAGCAGTTCTTC. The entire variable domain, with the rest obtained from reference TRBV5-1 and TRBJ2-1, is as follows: KAGVTQTPRYLIKTRGQQVTLSCSPISGHRSVSWYQQTPGQGLQFLFEYFSETQRNKGNFPGRFSGRQFSNSRSEMNVSTLELGDSALYLCASSLRTGAFYNEQFFGPGTRLTVL.

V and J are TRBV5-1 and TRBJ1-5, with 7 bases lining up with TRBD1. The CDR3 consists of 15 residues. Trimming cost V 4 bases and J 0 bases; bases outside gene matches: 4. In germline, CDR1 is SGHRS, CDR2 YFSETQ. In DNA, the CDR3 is TGCGCCAGCAGCCTAACAGGGGCTAGCAATCAGCCCCAGCATTTT. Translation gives CASSLTGASNQPQHF.

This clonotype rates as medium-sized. CDR3 sequence: CASSLEPGFIGELFF. CDR3 nucleotides: TGTGCCAGCAGCTTAGAGCCAGGGTTCATCGGGGAGCTGTTTTTT. This chain links TRBV11-2 with TRBJ2-2, with D possibly being TRBD1 (5 bases). V lost 0 bases and J lost 7, with 12 bases in between. CDR1 and CDR2 from the germline V gene are SGHAT and FQNNGV. The length of the CDR3 is 15 residues.

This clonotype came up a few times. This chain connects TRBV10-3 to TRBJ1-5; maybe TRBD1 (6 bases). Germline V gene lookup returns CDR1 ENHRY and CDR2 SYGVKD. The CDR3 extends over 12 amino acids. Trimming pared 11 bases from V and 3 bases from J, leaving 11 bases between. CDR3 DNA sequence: TGTGCCGCGGGACACCTCAATCAGCCCCAGCATTTT. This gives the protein CAAGHLNQPQHF.

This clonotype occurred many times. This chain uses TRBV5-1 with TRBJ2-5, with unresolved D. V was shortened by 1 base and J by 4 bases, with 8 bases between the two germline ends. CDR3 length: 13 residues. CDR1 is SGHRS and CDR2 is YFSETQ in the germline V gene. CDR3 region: CASSLSSRETQYF. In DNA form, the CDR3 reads TGCGCCAGCAGCTTGAGCTCAAGAGAGACCCAGTACTTC.

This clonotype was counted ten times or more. For the CDR3, the DNA is TGCAGTGCTAGGGTGAGAAGGAACACTGAAGCTTTCTTT. It yields the protein CSARVRRNTEAFF. The chain recombines TRBV20-1 with TRBJ1-1, with D hard to call. The CDR3 extends over 13 amino acids. CDR1 and CDR2 from the germline V gene are DFQATT and SNEGSKA (reference sequence). V dropped 3 bases and J dropped 1 base, with 9 bases sitting between them.

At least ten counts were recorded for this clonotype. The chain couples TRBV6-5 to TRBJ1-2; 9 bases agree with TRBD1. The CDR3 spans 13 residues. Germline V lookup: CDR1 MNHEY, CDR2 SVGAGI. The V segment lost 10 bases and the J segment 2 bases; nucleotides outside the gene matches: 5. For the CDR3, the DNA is TGTGCCACCACGACAGGGGGAAACTATGGCTACACCTTC. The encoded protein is CATTTGGNYGYTF.

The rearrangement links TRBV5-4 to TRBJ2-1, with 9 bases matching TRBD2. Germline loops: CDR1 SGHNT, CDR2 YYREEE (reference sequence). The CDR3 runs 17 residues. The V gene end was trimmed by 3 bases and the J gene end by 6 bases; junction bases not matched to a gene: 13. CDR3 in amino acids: CASSSGTSRRTSNEQFF. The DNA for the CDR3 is TGTGCCAGCAGCTCCGGGACTAGCCGGAGGACAAGCAATGAGCAGTTCTTC.

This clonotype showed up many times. CDR3 amino acids: CASSQGRGNEQFF. The CDR3, as DNA: TGTGCCAGCAGCCAGGGAAGGGGTAATGAGCAGTTCTTC. The chain has TRBV11-2 and TRBJ2-1; TRBD1 might be the D (5 bases). Germline V lookup: CDR1 SGHAT, CDR2 FQNNGV. This CDR3 is 13 amino acids long. V was shortened by 5 bases and J by 7 bases, with 12 bases between the two germline ends.

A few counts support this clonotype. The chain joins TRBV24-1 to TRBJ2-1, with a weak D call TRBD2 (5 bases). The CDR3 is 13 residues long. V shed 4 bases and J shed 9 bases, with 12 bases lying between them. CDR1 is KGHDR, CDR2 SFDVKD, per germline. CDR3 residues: CATSDPARVEQFF. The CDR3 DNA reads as TGTGCCACCAGTGACCCGGCGAGGGTTGAGCAGTTCTTC.

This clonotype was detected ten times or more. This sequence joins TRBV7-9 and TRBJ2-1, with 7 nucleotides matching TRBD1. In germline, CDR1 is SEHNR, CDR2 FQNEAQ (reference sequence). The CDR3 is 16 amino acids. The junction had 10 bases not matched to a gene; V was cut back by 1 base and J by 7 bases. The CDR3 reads CASSLVERTGGNEQFF. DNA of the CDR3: TGTGCCAGCAGCTTAGTCGAACGGACAGGCGGAAATGAGCAGTTCTTC.

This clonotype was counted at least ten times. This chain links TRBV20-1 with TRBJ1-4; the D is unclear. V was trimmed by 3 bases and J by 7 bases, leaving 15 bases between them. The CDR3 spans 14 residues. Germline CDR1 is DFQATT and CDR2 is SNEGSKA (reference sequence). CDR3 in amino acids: CSASRGWGSEKLFF. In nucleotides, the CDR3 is TGCAGTGCTAGTCGGGGATGGGGTAGTGAAAAACTGTTTTTT.

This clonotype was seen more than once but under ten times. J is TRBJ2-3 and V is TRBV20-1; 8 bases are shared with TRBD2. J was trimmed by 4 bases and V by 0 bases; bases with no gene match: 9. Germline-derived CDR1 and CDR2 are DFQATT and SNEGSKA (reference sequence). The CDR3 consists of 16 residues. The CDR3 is CSARDLPGLDPDTQYF. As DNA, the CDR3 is TGCAGTGCTAGAGACCTCCCGGGACTAGACCCAGATACGCAGTATTTT.

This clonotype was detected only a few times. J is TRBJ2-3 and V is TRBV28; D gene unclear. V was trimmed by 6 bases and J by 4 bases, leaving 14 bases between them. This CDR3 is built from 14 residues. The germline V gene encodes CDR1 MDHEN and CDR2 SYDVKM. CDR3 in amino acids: CASSFDLTPDTQYF. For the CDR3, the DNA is TGTGCCAGCAGCTTCGACCTGACCCCAGATACGCAGTATTTT.

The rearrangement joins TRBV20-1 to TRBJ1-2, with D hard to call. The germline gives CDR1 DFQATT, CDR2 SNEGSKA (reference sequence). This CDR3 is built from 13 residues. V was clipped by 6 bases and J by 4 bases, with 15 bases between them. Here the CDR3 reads CSAPLQGVYGYTF. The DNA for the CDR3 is TGCAGTGCCCCTTTGCAAGGAGTCTATGGCTACACCTTC.

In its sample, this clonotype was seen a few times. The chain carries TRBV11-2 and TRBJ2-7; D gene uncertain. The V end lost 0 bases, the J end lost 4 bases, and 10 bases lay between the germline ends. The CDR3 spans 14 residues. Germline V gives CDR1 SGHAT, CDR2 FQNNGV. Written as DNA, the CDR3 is TGTGCCAGCAGCTTAGAAGTACAGTCATACGAGCAGTACTTC. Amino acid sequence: CASSLEVQSYEQYF.

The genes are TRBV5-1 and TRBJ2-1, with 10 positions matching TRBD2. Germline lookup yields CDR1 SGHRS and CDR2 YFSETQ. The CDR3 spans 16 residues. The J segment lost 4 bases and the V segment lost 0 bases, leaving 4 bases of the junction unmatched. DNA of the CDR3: TGCGCCAGCAGCTTGGCCCCTAGCGGGAGTTACAATGAGCAGTTCTTC. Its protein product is CASSLAPSGSYNEQFF.

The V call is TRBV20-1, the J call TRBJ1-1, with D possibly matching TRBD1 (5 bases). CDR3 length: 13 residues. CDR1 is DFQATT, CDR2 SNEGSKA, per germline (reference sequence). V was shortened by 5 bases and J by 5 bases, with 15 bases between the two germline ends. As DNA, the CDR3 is TGCAGTGCTCGGGACCCCCGAGAGACTGAAGCTTTCTTT. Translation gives CSARDPRETEAFF.

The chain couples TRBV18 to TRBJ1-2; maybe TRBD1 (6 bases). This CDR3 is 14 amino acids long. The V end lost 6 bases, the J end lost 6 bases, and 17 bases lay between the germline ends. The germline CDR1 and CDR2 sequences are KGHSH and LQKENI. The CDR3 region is CASSTREQGNGYTF. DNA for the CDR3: TGTGCCAGCTCCACCCGGGAACAGGGTAATGGCTACACCTTC.

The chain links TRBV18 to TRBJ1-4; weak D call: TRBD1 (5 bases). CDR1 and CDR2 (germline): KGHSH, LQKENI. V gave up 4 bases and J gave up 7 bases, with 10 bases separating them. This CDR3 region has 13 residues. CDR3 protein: CASSLLRAEKLFF. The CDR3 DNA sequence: TGTGCCAGCTCACTTCTCAGGGCTGAAAAACTGTTTTTT.

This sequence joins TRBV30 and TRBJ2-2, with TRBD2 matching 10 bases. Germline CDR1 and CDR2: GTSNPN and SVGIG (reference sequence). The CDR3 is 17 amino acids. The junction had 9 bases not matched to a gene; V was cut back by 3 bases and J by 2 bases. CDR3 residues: CAWRGPSGRVNTGELFF. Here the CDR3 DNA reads TGTGCCTGGAGGGGTCCGAGCGGGAGGGTCAACACCGGGGAGCTGTTTTTT.

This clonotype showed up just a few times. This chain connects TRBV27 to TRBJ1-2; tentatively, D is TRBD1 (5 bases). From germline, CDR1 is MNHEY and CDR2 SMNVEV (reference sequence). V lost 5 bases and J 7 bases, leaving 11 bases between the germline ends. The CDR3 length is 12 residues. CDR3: CASSLGHGGYTF. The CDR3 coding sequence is TGTGCCAGCAGTCTGGGGCACGGTGGCTACACCTTC.

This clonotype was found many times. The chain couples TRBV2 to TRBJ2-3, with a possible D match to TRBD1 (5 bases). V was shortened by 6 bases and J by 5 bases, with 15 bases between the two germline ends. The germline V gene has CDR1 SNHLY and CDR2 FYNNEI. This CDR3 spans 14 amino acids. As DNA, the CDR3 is TGTGCCAGCAGGACAGTCCCGGAGAAAGATACGCAGTATTTT. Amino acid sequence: CASRTVPEKDTQYF.

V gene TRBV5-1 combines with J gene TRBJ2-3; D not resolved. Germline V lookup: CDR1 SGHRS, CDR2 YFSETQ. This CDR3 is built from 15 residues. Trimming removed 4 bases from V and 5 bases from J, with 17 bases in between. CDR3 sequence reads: CASSATTHMGDTQYF. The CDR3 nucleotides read TGCGCCAGCAGCGCCACTACACACATGGGAGATACGCAGTATTTT.

The CDR3 is CASSITGSPRTQYF. CDR3 nucleotides: TGTGCCAGCAGTATAACCGGATCCCCCCGGACCCAGTACTTC. The chain employs TRBV28 and TRBJ2-5; no reliable D call. The CDR3 spans 14 residues. The V gene's germline CDR1 is MDHEN and CDR2 SYDVKM. The V and J ends lost 5 bases and 7 bases respectively, with 17 bases between them.

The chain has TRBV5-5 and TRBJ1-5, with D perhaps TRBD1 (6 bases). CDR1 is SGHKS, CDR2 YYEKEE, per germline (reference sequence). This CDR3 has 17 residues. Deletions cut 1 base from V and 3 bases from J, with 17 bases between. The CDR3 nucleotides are TGTGCCAGCAGCTTGTCCCTTTGGGGGGCTCCCAATCAGCCCCAGCATTTT. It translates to CASSLSLWGAPNQPQHF.

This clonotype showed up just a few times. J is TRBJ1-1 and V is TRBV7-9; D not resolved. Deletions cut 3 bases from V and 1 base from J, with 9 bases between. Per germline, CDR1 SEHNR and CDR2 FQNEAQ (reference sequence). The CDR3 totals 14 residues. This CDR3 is CASSFTSPNTEAFF. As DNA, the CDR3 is TGTGCCAGCAGCTTTACGTCGCCGAACACTGAAGCTTTCTTT.